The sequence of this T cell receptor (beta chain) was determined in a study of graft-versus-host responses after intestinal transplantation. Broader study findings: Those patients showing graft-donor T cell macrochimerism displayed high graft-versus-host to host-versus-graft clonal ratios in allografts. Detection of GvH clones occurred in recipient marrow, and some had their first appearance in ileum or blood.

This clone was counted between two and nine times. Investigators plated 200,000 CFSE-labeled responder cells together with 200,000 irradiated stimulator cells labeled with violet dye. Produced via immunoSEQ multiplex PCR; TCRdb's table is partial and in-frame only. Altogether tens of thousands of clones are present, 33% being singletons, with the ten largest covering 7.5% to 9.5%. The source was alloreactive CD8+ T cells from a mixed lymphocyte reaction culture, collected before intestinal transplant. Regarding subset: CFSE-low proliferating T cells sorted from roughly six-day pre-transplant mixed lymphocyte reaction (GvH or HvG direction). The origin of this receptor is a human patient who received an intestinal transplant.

The chain's CDR3 is CASSPWPGGYSPLHF. Here the CDR3 DNA reads TGCGCCAGCAGTCCATGGCCAGGTGGATATTCACCCCTCCACTTT. The V call is TRBV4-3, the J call TRBJ1-6; D is unclear. CDR3 length: 15 amino acids. V was shortened by 6 bases and J by 8 bases, with 17 bases between the two germline ends. CDR1 LGHNA and CDR2 YSLEER come from the germline V gene.